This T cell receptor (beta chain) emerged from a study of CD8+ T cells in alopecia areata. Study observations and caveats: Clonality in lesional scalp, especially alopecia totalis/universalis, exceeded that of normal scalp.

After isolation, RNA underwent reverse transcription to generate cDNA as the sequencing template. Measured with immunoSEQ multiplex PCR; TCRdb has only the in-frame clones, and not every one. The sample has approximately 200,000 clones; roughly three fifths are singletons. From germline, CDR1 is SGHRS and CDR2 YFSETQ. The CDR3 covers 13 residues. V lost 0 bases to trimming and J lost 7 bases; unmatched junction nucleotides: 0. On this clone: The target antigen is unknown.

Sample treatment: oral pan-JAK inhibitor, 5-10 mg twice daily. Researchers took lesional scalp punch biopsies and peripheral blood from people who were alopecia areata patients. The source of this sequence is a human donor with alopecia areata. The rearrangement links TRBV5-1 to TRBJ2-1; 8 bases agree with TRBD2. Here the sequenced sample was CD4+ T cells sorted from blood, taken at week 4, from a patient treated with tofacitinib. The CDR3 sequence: CASSLGLANEQFF. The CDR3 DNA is TGCGCCAGCAGCTTGGGACTAGCGAATGAGCAGTTCTTC.